One and the same sample provided the 29 T cell receptor beta chains below, sequenced in a study of T cells in Graves' hyperthyroidism and ophthalmopathy. Amplification targeted TCR beta CDR3 regions from RNA transcripts. The HTBI primer set served for first-round RT-PCR of the TCR CDR3. TCRdb itself ran the multiplex PCR reads through MiXCR, one entry per CDR3 protein. Of hundreds of thousands of distinct CDR3 sequences in the sample, about 18% were seen once. Input material: blood. These receptors came from a woman younger than 30 with Graves' hyperthyroidism.

This clonotype was picked up a small number of times. The genes are TRBV9 and TRBJ2-2; TRBD1 matches 7 bases. CDR1 SGDLS and CDR2 YYNGEE come from the germline V gene. V dropped 3 bases and J dropped 4; count of bases not matched to a gene: 6. This CDR3 contains 15 residues. In DNA form, the CDR3 reads TGTGCCAGCAGCGGACAGGGTAGTATCACCGGGGAGCTGTTTTTT. Amino acid sequence: CASSGQGSITGELFF.

This clonotype was detected many times. The V call is TRBV5-1, the J call TRBJ2-7; a weak D match, TRBD1 (5 bases). Germline V lookup: CDR1 SGHRS, CDR2 YFSETQ. The CDR3 is 14 residues long. Between the trimmed V and J ends, which lost 5 bases and 0 bases, there was a span of 12 bases. CDR3 in DNA: TGCGCCAGCAGTTTAAGGGGTCGCTCCTACGAGCAGTACTTC. Translated: CASSLRGRSYEQYF.

This clonotype came up many times. This sequence joins TRBV12-3 or TRBV12-4 and TRBJ2-7; D not certain. The CDR3 length is 14 residues. V lost 2 bases, J lost 3 bases, and 11 bases lay in between. The CDR3 coding sequence is TGTGCCAGCAGTTTAAGCGCTAGGGACTACGAGCAGTACTTC. Translated: CASSLSARDYEQYF.

Notes on this clonotype: This clone may be a read error of a much larger clone one base away. The V gene is TRBV15, the J gene TRBJ1-1, with 7 bases fitting TRBD1. The CDR3 is 14 residues long. CDR1 and CDR2 (germline): LNHNV, YYDKDF (reference sequence). The CDR3 sequence: CATSTWTGNTEACF. Here the CDR3 DNA reads TGTGCCACCAGCACCTGGACAGGAAACACTGAAGCTTGCTTT. The variable domain in full, with the rest retrieved from reference TRBV15 and TRBJ1-1, is DAMVIQNPRYQVTQFGKPVTLSCSQTLNHNVMYWYQQKSSQAPKLLFHYYDKDFNNEADTPDNFQSRRPNTSFCFLDIRSPGLGDTAMYLCATSTWTGNTEACFGQGTRLTVV.

This clonotype was detected many times. The chain combines TRBV20-1 with TRBJ1-2; no clear D gene. Trimming removed 6 bases from V and 5 bases from J, with 13 bases in between. The CDR3 loop spans 12 amino acids. The germline CDR1 and CDR2 sequences are DFQATT and SNEGSKA (reference sequence). Written as DNA, the CDR3 is TGCAGTGCCATTTCCGGGCCGTATGGCTACACCTTC. Protein sequence: CSAISGPYGYTF.

This clonotype was seen repeatedly, ten times or more. CDR3 region: CASSYSGRGDTGELFF. The CDR3 coding sequence is TGTGCCAGCAGTTACTCCGGACGGGGGGACACCGGGGAGCTGTTTTTT. This chain joins TRBV6-2 or TRBV6-3 and TRBJ2-2; 7 positions match TRBD2. CDR3 length equals 16 residues. Trimming cost V 0 bases and J 3 bases; bases outside gene matches: 4. Germline-derived CDR1 and CDR2 are MNHEY and SVGEGT.

The V gene is TRBV6-5, the J gene TRBJ2-2; D is perhaps TRBD1 or TRBD2 (5 bases each). CDR1 is MNHEY, CDR2 SVGAGI, per germline. V dropped 6 bases and J dropped 2 bases, with 16 bases sitting between them. The CDR3 totals 16 residues. The CDR3 region is CASRLRSGPNTGELFF. The CDR3 coding sequence is TGTGCCAGCAGATTACGATCGGGGCCAAACACCGGGGAGCTGTTTTTT.

The chain employs TRBV6-1 and TRBJ1-1; possible D gene TRBD1, 5 bases. The V and J ends lost 2 bases and 0 bases respectively, with 25 bases between them. Looked up from germline, CDR1 is MNHNS and CDR2 is SASEGT. The CDR3 is 20 residues long. The CDR3 protein is CASSEKGDKAWPLMNTEAFF. The CDR3 region has the DNA TGTGCCAGCAGTGAAAAAGGGGATAAGGCTTGGCCCCTAATGAACACTGAAGCTTTCTTT.

In DNA form, the CDR3 reads TGTGCCAGCCGGACAGGGGGCACAGAAGACTATGGCTACACCTTC. Its protein is CASRTGGTEDYGYTF. The chain combines TRBV27 with TRBJ1-2; TRBD1 agrees at 11 bases. Germline V CDR1 and CDR2: MNHEY, SMNVEV (reference sequence). This CDR3 has 15 amino acids. The V gene end was trimmed by 8 bases and the J gene end by 3 bases; junction bases not matched to a gene: 8.

A remark on this clonotype: The conserved final phenylalanine or tryptophan is absent from the CDR3, which likely points to a read error. The J gene is TRBJ1-2, the V gene TRBV6-1; TRBD1 is a possible D gene (6 bases). Germline-derived CDR1 and CDR2 are MNHNS and SASEGT. The V and J ends lost 6 bases and 3 bases respectively, with 11 bases between them. This CDR3 contains 13 residues. The DNA for the CDR3 is TGTGCCAGCAGGCAATACAGGGACTATGGCTACACCCTC. Translated: CASRQYRDYGYTL.

This clonotype was recorded many times. V and J are TRBV5-1 and TRBJ2-5; D might be TRBD2 (6 bases). V gave up 1 base and J gave up 4 bases, with 11 bases separating them. CDR1 is SGHRS and CDR2 is YFSETQ in the germline V gene. This CDR3 has 14 amino acids. CDR3 protein: CASSLLSGRETQYF. CDR3 bases: TGCGCCAGCAGCTTGTTATCCGGGAGAGAGACCCAGTACTTC. The full variable domain, completed using reference TRBV5-1 and TRBJ2-5, is KAGVTQTPRYLIKTRGQQVTLSCSPISGHRSVSWYQQTPGQGLQFLFEYFSETQRNKGNFPGRFSGRQFSNSRSEMNVSTLELGDSALYLCASSLLSGRETQYFGPGTRLLVL.

CDR3 sequence: CATSRDTGAGYGYTF. For the CDR3, the DNA is TGTGCCACCAGCAGAGATACGGGGGCAGGCTATGGCTACACCTTC. This chain joins TRBV15 and TRBJ1-2, with a tentative D call TRBD1 (6 bases). Trimming left V 0 bases short and J 4 bases short, with 12 bases between. The CDR3 contains 15 residues. Germline V gene data show CDR1 as LNHNV and CDR2 as YYDKDF (reference sequence).

This clonotype was detected ten times or more. This sequence joins TRBV5-1 and TRBJ2-7, with no clear D. Germline V gene lookup returns CDR1 SGHRS and CDR2 YFSETQ. Trimming left V 4 bases short and J 1 base short, with 12 bases between. The CDR3 totals 14 residues. The CDR3 nucleotides are TGCGCCAGCAGCGCCCGGACCGAATCCTACGAGCAGTACTTC. It codes for CASSARTESYEQYF.

This clonotype was observed many times. The genes are TRBV4-1 and TRBJ2-5; perhaps D is TRBD1 or TRBD2 (5 bases each). The V end was cut by 4 bases, the J end by 5 bases, with 14 bases between. Germline loops: CDR1 MGHRA, CDR2 YSYEKL. The CDR3 length is 14 residues. DNA for the CDR3: TGCGCCAGCAGCCCCATGGGGGACGGGGAGACCCAGTACTTC. Translating it yields CASSPMGDGETQYF.

This clonotype was seen many times. V usage is TRBV5-1 and J usage is TRBJ1-2, with 8 bases lining up with TRBD1. The junction had 5 bases not matched to a gene; V was cut back by 0 bases and J by 10 bases. CDR3 length equals 13 residues. The germline CDR1 and CDR2 sequences are SGHRS and YFSETQ. CDR3 protein: CASSLEGQGTYTF. CDR3 nucleotide sequence: TGCGCCAGCAGCTTGGAAGGACAGGGTACCTACACCTTC.

Ten or more counts support this clonotype. This rearrangement joins TRBV20-1 to TRBJ1-1; no firm D call. CDR3 length: 13 amino acids. Germline CDR1 reads DFQATT; CDR2 reads SNEGSKA (reference sequence). The V end was cut by 2 bases, the J end by 3 bases, with 10 bases between. The chain's CDR3 is CSARPTWYTEAFF. For the CDR3, the DNA is TGCAGTGCTAGACCAACCTGGTACACTGAAGCTTTCTTT.

This clonotype was observed a single time. The junction departs from the called germline gene at one end, perhaps through a read error. The CDR3 DNA is TGTGCCAGCAGTTTGGGGGGGAATAATGTAAAACTGTTTTTT. It encodes CASSLGGNNVKLFF. The chain has TRBV6-5 and TRBJ1-4; weak D call: TRBD1 (5 bases). The CDR3 has 14 amino acids. Per the germline V gene, CDR1 is MNHEY and CDR2 is SVGAGI.

This clonotype was detected only a few times. The rearrangement joins TRBV5-6 to TRBJ1-2; D is unclear. Trimming shortened V by 2 bases and J by 5 bases, and 16 bases separated the two germline ends. This CDR3 region has 15 residues. Germline CDR1 and CDR2: SGHDT and YYEEEE. Here the CDR3 DNA reads TGTGCCAGCAGCTTCAAGGCGGGAAGGGAGTATGGCTACACCTTC. Its translation: CASSFKAGREYGYTF. Supplemented by reference TRBV5-6 and TRBJ1-2, the full variable domain reads DAGVTQSPTHLIKTRGQQVTLRCSPKSGHDTVSWYQQALGQGPQFIFQYYEEEERQRGNFPDRFSGHQFPNYSSELNVNALLLGDSALYLCASSFKAGREYGYTFGSGTRLTVV.

This clonotype was observed a handful of times. The chain links TRBV9 to TRBJ1-6; perhaps TRBD1 as D (5 bases). Trimming took off 3 bases at V and 7 bases at J, with 14 bases between the two ends. The CDR3 length is 15 residues. CDR1 is SGDLS, CDR2 YYNGEE, per germline. For the CDR3, the DNA is TGTGCCAGCAGCGCAACCGGGACGGGCAATTCACCCCTCCACTTT. Residues: CASSATGTGNSPLHF.

The chain uses TRBV10-1 and TRBJ2-7; a possible D gene is TRBD2 (5 bases). The CDR3 consists of 12 residues. Looked up from germline, CDR1 is WNHNN and CDR2 is SYGVQD (reference sequence). V gave up 4 bases and J gave up 6 bases, with 10 bases separating them. This CDR3 reads CASSVEGREQYF. The CDR3, as DNA: TGCGCCAGCAGTGTTGAGGGCCGCGAGCAGTACTTC.

As to this clonotype: A junction boundary mismatches the germline segment, possibly from a read error. The genes are TRBV15 and TRBJ1-5; D gene uncertain. Germline loops: CDR1 LNHNV, CDR2 YYDKDF (reference sequence). The CDR3 runs to 15 residues. The CDR3 region has the DNA TGTGCCACCAGCAGAGATCCTCTAGGAGATCAGCCTCAGCATTTT. Amino acids: CATSRDPLGDQPQHF.

V usage is TRBV28 and J usage is TRBJ2-7; D is possibly TRBD1 (5 bases). V lost 5 bases and J lost 5, with 13 bases in between. The germline V gene encodes CDR1 MDHEN and CDR2 SYDVKM. CDR3 length equals 13 residues. The CDR3 DNA follows: TGTGCCAGCAGTAGAACAGGTCTCGACGAGCAGTACTTC. Amino acid sequence: CASSRTGLDEQYF.

This clonotype came up many times. The chain is built from TRBV11-2 and TRBJ1-1, with D perhaps matching TRBD1 (5 bases). V was pared by 1 base and J by 6 bases, with 12 bases between. Germline assignment: CDR1 SGHAT and CDR2 FQNNGV. The CDR3 runs 14 residues. The CDR3 coding sequence is TGTGCCAGCAGCTTAGTCTCGGGGCGCCCTGAAGCTTTCTTT. It translates to CASSLVSGRPEAFF.

On this clonotype: A clone one base away is much larger, so this may be a read error. The V and J genes are TRBV2 and TRBJ1-5; D not resolved. With 4 bases removed from V and 9 bases from J, the gap between germline ends came to 13 bases. The CDR3 loop spans 13 amino acids. Per the germline V gene, CDR1 is SNHLY and CDR2 is FYNNEI. CDR3 amino acids: CASSGHGPWPQHF. In DNA, the CDR3 is TGTGCCAGCAGTGGACATGGACCATGGCCCCAGCATTTT.

This clonotype was seen ten or more times. The CDR3 nucleotides are TGTGCCAGCAGCTCGGACGTGGGCTACGAGCAGTACTTC. Protein: CASSSDVGYEQYF. The V and J genes are TRBV7-9 and TRBJ2-7; D remains ambiguous. Trimming stripped 4 bases from V and 3 bases from J, with 10 bases between. Germline CDR1 reads SEHNR; CDR2 reads FQNEAQ (reference sequence). This CDR3 spans 13 amino acids.

This clonotype was detected ten times or more. The V gene is TRBV2, the J gene TRBJ1-2; D gene unclear. V was clipped by 1 base and J by 7 bases, with 10 bases between them. Germline V lookup: CDR1 SNHLY, CDR2 FYNNEI. The CDR3 has 13 residues. The CDR3 here is CASSEGQAFGYTF. CDR3 DNA: TGTGCCAGCAGTGAAGGGCAGGCATTTGGCTACACCTTC.

This clonotype was seen at least ten times. The V gene is TRBV5-1, the J gene TRBJ1-1; D is ambiguous. The germline V gene has CDR1 SGHRS and CDR2 YFSETQ. The V and J ends lost 2 bases and 1 base respectively, with 12 bases between them. This CDR3 comprises 15 residues. The CDR3 loop reads CASSFFGTQNTEAFF. For the CDR3, the DNA is TGCGCCAGCAGCTTCTTCGGAACTCAGAACACTGAAGCTTTCTTT.

Ten or more counts support this clonotype. The chain employs TRBV19 and TRBJ2-7; D is possibly TRBD2 (5 bases). The V end lost 4 bases, the J end lost 0 bases, and 7 bases lay between the germline ends. The CDR3 consists of 13 residues. Germline CDR1 is LNHDA and CDR2 is SQIVND (reference sequence). The CDR3 protein is CASSTGFSYEQYF. CDR3 DNA: TGTGCCAGTAGTACGGGATTCTCCTACGAGCAGTACTTC.

This clonotype was counted many times. This rearrangement joins TRBV30 to TRBJ1-2, with D perhaps TRBD1 (5 bases). Germline values: CDR1 GTSNPN, CDR2 SVGIG (reference sequence). This CDR3 comprises 16 residues. V dropped 1 base and J dropped 2 bases, with 17 bases sitting between them. DNA for the CDR3: TGTGCCTGGAGTGCTCCCCGATGGGGCAGCAACTATGGCTACACCTTC. It encodes CAWSAPRWGSNYGYTF.